Detailed here is one T cell receptor beta chain. Libraries were prepared by immunoSEQ multiplex PCR; TCRdb keeps only in-frame clonotypes and omits some of them. The sample lists some 66,000 clones, 89% occurring once. Graft-derived tissue was subjected to processing to liberate intraepithelial and lamina propria lymphocytes. The data derive from a study of graft-versus-host responses after intestinal transplantation. Whole-study context: All recipients were given anti-thymocyte globulin induction, and tacrolimus and steroids were then administered for roughly three years.

After removal of 9 bases from V and 5 bases from J, the junction contained 15 bases not matched to a gene. Germline lookup yields CDR1 MNHEY and CDR2 SMNVEV (reference sequence). CDR3 length: 15 residues. The receptor comes from a human patient who received an intestinal transplant, so some T cells may come from the graft donor. The sample consisted of ileum tissue, taken more than 350 days after transplant. V is TRBV27 and J is TRBJ2-7; TRBD1 aligns across 8 bases. The CDR3 DNA sequence: TGTGCCAGTTCCCTATCGGGACAGGATTATGACGAGCAGTACTTC. Translation: CASSLSGQDYDEQYF.